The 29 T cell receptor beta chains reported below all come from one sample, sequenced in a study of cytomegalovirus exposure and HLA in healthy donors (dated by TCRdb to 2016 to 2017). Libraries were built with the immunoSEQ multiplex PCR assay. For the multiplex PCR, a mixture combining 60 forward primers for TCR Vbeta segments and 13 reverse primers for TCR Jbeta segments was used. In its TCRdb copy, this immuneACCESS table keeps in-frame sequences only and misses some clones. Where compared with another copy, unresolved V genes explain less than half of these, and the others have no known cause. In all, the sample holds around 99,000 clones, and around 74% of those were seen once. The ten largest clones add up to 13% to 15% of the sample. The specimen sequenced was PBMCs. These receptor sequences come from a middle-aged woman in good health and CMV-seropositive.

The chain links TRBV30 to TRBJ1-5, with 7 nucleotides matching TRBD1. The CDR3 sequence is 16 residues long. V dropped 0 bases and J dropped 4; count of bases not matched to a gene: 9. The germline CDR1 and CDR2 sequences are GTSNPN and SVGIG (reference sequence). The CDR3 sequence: CAWSVIRQGRNQPQHF. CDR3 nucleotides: TGTGCCTGGAGTGTCATAAGACAGGGAAGGAATCAGCCCCAGCATTTT.

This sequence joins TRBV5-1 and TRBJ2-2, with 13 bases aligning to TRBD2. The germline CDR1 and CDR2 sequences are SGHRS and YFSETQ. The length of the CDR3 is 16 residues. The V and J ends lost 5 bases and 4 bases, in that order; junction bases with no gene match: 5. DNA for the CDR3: TGCGCCAGCAGGGAACTAGCGGGGGGGCCCACCGGGGAGCTGTTTTTT. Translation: CASRELAGGPTGELFF. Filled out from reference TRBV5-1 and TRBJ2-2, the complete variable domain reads KAGVTQTPRYLIKTRGQQVTLSCSPISGHRSVSWYQQTPGQGLQFLFEYFSETQRNKGNFPGRFSGRQFSNSRSEMNVSTLELGDSALYLCASRELAGGPTGELFFGEGSRLTVL.

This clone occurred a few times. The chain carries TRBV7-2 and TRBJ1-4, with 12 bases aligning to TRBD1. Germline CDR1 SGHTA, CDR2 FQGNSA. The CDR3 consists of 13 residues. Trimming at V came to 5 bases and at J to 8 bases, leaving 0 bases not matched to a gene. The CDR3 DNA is TGTGCCAGCAGCGGGACAGGGGGCGAAAAACTGTTTTTT. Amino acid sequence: CASSGTGGEKLFF.

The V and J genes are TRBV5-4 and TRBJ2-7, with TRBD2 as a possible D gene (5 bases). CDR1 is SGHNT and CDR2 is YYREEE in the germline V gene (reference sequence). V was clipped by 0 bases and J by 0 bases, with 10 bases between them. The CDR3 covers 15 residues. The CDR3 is CASSLEAGRSYEQYF. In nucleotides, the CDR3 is TGTGCCAGCAGCTTGGAGGCGGGCCGCTCCTACGAGCAGTACTTC.

The CDR3 sequence: CASSSAVSGNTIYF. The CDR3 DNA reads as TGTGCCAGCAGTTCAGCGGTCTCTGGAAACACCATATATTTT. This chain connects TRBV27 to TRBJ1-3; D is uncertain. V lost 4 bases to trimming and J lost 0 bases, with 7 bases between them. CDR3 length: 14 residues. The germline gives CDR1 MNHEY, CDR2 SMNVEV (reference sequence).

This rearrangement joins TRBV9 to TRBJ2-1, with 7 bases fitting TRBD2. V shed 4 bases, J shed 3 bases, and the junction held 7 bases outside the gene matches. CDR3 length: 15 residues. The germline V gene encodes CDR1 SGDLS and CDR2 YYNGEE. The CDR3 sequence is CASSSSGGFYNEQFF. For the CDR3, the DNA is TGTGCCAGCAGCTCATCGGGAGGATTCTACAATGAGCAGTTCTTC.

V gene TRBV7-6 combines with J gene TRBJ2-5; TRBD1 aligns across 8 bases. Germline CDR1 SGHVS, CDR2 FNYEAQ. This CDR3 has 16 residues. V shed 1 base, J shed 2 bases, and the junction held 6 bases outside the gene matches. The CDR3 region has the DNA TGTGCCAGCAGCTTAGTCTCTCAGGGGGCACAAGAGACCCAGTACTTC. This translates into CASSLVSQGAQETQYF.

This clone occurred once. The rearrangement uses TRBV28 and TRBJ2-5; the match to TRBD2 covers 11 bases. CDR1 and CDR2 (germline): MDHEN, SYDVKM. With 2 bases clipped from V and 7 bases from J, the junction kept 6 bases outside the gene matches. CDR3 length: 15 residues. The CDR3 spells CASSLPLAGGGTQYF. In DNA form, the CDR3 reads TGTGCCAGCAGTTTACCTCTAGCGGGGGGCGGGACCCAGTACTTC.

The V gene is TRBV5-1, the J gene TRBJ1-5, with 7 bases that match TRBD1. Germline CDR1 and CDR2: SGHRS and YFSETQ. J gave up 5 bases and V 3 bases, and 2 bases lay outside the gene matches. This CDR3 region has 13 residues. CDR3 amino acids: CASSSGTDQPQHF. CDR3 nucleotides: TGCGCCAGCAGCTCTGGGACAGATCAGCCCCAGCATTTT.

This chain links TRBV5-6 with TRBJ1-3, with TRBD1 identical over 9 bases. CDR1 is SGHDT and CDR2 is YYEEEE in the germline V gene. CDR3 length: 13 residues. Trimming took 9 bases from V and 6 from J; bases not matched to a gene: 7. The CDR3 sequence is CATKDRGENTIYF. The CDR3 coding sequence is TGTGCCACCAAGGACAGGGGTGAAAACACCATATATTTT.

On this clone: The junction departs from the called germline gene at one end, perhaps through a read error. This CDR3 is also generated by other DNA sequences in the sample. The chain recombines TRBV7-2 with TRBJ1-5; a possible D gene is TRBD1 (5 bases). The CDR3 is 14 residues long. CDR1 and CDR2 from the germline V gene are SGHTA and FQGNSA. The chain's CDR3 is CASSLGQGNQPQHF. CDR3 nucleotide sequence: TGTGCCAGCAGCTTAGGGCAGGGCAACCAGCCCCAGCATTTT.

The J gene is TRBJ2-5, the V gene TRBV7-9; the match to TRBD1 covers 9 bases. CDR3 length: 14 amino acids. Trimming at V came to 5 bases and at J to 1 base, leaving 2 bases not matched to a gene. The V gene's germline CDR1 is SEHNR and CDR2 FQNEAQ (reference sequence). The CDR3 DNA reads TGTGCCAGCAGCGACAGGGGGTTCCAAGAGACCCAGTACTTC. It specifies CASSDRGFQETQYF.

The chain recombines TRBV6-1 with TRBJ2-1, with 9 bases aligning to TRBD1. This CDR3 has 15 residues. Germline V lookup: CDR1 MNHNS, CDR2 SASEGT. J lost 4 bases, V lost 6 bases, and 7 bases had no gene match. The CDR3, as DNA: TGTGCCAGCAGGGATACCGGGACAGGGTACAATGAGCAGTTCTTC. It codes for CASRDTGTGYNEQFF.

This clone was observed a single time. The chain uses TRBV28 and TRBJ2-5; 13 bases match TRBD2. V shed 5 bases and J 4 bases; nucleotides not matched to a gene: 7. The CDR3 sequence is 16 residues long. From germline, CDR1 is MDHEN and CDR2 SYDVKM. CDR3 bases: TGTGCCAGCAGTCCTCCGGGACTAGCGGGGTCAGAGACCCAGTACTTC. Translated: CASSPPGLAGSETQYF.

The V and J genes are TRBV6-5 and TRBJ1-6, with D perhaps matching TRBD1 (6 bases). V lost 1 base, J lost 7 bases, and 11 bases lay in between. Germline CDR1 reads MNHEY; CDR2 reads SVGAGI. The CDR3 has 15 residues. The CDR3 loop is CASSYYRAPNSPLHF. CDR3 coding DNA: TGTGCCAGCAGTTACTACAGGGCTCCCAATTCACCCCTCCACTTT.

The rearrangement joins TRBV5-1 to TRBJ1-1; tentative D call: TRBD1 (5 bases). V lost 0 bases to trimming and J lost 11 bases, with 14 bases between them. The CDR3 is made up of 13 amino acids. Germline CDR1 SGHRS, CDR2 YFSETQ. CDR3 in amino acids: CASSLADPRGAFF. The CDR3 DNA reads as TGCGCCAGCAGCTTGGCCGATCCCCGGGGGGCTTTCTTT. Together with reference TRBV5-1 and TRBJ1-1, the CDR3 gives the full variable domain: KAGVTQTPRYLIKTRGQQVTLSCSPISGHRSVSWYQQTPGQGLQFLFEYFSETQRNKGNFPGRFSGRQFSNSRSEMNVSTLELGDSALYLCASSLADPRGAFFGQGTRLTVV.

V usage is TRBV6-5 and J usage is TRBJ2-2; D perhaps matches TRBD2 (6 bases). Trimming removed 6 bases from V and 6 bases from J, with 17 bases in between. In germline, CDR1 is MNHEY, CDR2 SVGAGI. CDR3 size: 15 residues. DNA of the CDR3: TGTGCCAGCAGACGGGACTCCTCGGTGGCCGGGGAGCTGTTTTTT. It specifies CASRRDSSVAGELFF.

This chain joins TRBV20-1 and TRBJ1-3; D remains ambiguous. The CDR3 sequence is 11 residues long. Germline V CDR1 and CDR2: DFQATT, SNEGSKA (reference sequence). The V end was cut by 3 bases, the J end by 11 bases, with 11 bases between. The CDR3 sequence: CSASRAHAIYF. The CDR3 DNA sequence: TGCAGTGCTAGTCGCGCGCACGCCATATATTTT.

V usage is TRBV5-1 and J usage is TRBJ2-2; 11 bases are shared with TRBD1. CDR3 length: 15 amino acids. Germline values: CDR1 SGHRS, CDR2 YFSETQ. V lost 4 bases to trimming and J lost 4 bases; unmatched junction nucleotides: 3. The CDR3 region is CASSKGQGGTGELFF. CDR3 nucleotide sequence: TGCGCCAGCAGCAAGGGACAGGGGGGCACCGGGGAGCTGTTTTTT.

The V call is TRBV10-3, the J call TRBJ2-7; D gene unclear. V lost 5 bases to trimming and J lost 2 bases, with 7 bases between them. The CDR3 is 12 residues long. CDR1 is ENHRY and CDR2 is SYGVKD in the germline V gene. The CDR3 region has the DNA TGTGCCATCAGTCCTAGTGCCTACGAGCAGTACTTC. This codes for CAISPSAYEQYF.

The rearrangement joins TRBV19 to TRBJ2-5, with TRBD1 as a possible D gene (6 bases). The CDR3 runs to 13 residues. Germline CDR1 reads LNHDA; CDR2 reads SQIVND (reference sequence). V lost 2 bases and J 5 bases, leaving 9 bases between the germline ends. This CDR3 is CASSIPGAETQYF. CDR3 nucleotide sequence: TGTGCCAGTAGTATACCAGGGGCTGAGACCCAGTACTTC.

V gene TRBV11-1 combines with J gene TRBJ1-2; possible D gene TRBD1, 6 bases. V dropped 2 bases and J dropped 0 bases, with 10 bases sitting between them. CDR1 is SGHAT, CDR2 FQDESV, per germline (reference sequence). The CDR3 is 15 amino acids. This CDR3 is CASSLWDTSNYGYTF. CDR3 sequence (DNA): TGTGCCAGCAGCTTATGGGACACCTCTAACTATGGCTACACCTTC.

DNA for the CDR3: TGTGCCAGCAGTTACACAGGGAGAGGGGATTCACCCCTCCACTTT. Translated, it gives CASSYTGRGDSPLHF. The chain employs TRBV6-6 and TRBJ1-6, with D maybe TRBD1 (6 bases). Germline CDR1 and CDR2: MNHNY and SVGAGI (reference sequence). V was shortened by 2 bases and J by 8 bases, with 13 bases between the two germline ends. The CDR3 spans 15 residues.

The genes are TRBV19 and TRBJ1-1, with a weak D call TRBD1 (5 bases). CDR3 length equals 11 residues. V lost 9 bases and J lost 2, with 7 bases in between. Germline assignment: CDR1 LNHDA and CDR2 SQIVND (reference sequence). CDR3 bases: TGTGCCAGCCAGGGAAACACTGAAGCTTTCTTT. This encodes CASQGNTEAFF.

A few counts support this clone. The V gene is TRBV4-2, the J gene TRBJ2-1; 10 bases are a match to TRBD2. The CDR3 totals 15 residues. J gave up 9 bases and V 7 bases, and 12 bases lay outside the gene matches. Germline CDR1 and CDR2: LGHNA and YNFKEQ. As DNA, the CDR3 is TGTGCCAGCACCTCCAGCGGGGGGGCCGTAGGTGAGCAGTTCTTC. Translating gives CASTSSGGAVGEQFF.

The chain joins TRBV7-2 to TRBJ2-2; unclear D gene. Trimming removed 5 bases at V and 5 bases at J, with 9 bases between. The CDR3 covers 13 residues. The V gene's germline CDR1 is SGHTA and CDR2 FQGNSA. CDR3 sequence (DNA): TGTGCCAGCAGCCAACTACCAACCGGGGAGCTGTTTTTT. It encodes CASSQLPTGELFF.

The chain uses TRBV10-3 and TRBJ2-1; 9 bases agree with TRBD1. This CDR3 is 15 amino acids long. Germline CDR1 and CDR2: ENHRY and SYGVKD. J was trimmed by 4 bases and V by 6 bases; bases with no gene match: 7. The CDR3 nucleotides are TGTGCCATCAGCCTAGGACAGGGGCTATACAATGAGCAGTTCTTC. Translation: CAISLGQGLYNEQFF.

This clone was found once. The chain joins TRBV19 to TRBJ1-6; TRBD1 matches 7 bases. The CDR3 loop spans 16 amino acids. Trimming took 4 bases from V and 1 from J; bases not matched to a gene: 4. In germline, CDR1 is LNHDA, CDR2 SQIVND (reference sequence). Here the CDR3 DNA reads TGTGCCAGTAGTACACGGACAGGATCCTATAATTCACCCCTCCACTTT. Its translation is CASSTRTGSYNSPLHF.

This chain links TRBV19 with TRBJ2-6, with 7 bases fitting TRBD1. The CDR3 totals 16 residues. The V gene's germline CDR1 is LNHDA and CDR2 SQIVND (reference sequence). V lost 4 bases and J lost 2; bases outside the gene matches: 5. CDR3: CASSKITGAGANVLTF. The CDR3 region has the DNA TGTGCCAGTAGTAAAATCACAGGGGCTGGGGCCAACGTCCTGACTTTC.